The TCR beta chain described here comes from a study of vaccination and CD4 T cells after COVID-19. Across the whole study: Each participant was administered two doses of a vaccine, which was either BNT162b2 or mRNA-1273. Controls had a CEFX pool, an HIV-1 Nef pool, or no peptide added.

This clonotype has more than one count but fewer than ten. Its target is unknown. Treatment in this sample: 10-day PBMC culture with coronavirus spike peptide pools or control peptides (ViraFEST assay). The CDR3 is 13 amino acids. Looked up from germline, CDR1 is DFQATT and CDR2 is SNEGSKA (reference sequence). The V and J ends lost 5 bases and 1 base respectively, with 9 bases between them. The Oncomine TCR Beta short-read assay generated sequence data from the DNA of cultured CD4+ T cells. Each CDR3 protein gets one entry after TCRdb re-called the PCR reads with MiXCR. Counted here are 13,000 to 15,000 distinct CDR3 sequences, over 65% occurring once; the ten biggest clones make up roughly a tenth.

This receptor was obtained from a human donor who had recovered from COVID-19. This chain connects TRBV20-1 to TRBJ1-3; D may be TRBD1 (6 bases). The specimen was CD4+ T cells from blood, cultured in vitro. The DNA of the CDR3 is TGCAGTGCTCCAGGGGAATCTGGAAACACCATATATTTT. This codes for CSAPGESGNTIYF.